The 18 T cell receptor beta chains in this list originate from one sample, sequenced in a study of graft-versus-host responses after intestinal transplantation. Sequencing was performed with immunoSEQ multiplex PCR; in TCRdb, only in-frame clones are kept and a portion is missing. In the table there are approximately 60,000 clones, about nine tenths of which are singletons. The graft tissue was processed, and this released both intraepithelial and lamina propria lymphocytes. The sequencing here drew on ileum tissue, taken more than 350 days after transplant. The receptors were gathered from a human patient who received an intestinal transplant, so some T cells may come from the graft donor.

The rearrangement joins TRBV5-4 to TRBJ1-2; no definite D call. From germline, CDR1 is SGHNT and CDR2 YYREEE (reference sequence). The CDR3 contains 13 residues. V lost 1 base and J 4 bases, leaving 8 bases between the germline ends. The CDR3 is CASSLTVTYGYTF. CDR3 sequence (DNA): TGTGCCAGCAGCTTGACAGTGACCTATGGCTACACCTTC.

The CDR3 region is CASSLERGGSTDTQYF. The DNA for the CDR3 is TGTGCCAGCAGTCTAGAGCGGGGAGGTAGCACAGATACGCAGTATTTT. The rearrangement links TRBV2 to TRBJ2-3; 7 bases align to TRBD2. CDR3 size: 16 residues. Looked up from germline, CDR1 is SNHLY and CDR2 is FYNNEI. J was trimmed by 0 bases and V by 5 bases; bases with no gene match: 8.

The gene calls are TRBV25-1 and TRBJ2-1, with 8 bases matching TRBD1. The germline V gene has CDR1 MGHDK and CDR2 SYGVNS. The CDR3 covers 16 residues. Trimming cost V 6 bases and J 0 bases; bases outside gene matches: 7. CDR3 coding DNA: TGTGCCAGCAGAATCAACAGGGGGAGCTCCTACAATGAGCAGTTCTTC. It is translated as CASRINRGSSYNEQFF.

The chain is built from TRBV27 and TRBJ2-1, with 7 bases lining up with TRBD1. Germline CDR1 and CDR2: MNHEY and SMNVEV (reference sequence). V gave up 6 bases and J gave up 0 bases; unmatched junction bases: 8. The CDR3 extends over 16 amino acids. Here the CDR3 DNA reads TGTGCCAGCAGGCCCCGGACAGGAAGCTCCTACAATGAGCAGTTCTTC. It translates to CASRPRTGSSYNEQFF.

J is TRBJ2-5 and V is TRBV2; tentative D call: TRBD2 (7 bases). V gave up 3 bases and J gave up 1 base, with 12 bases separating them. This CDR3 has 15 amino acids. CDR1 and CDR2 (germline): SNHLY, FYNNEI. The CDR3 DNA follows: TGTGCCAGCAGTGATTCGGGGGGCCCCCAAGAGACCCAGTACTTC. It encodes CASSDSGGPQETQYF.

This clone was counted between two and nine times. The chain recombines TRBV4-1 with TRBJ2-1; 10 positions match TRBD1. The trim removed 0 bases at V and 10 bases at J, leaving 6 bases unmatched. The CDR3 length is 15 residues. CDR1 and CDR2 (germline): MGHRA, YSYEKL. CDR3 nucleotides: TGCGCCAGCAGCCAAGAGGGGACAGGGGCAAGGGAGCAGTTCTTC. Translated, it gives CASSQEGTGAREQFF.

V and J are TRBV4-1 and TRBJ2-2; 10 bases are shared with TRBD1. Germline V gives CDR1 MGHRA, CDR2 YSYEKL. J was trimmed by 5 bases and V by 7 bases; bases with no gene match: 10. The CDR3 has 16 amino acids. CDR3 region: CASTPRQGAQTGELFF. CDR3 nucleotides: TGCGCCAGCACCCCCAGACAGGGGGCGCAAACCGGGGAGCTGTTTTTT.

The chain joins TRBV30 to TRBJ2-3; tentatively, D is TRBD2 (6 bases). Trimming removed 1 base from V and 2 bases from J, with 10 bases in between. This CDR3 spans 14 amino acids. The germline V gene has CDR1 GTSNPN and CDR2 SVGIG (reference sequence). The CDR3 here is CAWSGGTHTDTQYF. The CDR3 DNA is TGTGCCTGGAGTGGCGGGACCCACACAGATACGCAGTATTTT.

The CDR3 region is CASSYGTSLWNEQFF. CDR3 DNA: TGTGCCAGCAGCTACGGGACTAGCTTGTGGAATGAGCAGTTCTTC. This sequence joins TRBV13 and TRBJ2-1, with 9 positions matching TRBD2. J lost 7 bases, V lost 4 bases, and 8 bases had no gene match. This CDR3 has 15 amino acids. CDR1 is PRHDT and CDR2 is FYEKMQ in the germline V gene (reference sequence). Drawing the rest from reference TRBV13 and TRBJ2-1, the complete variable domain is AAGVIQSPRHLIKEKRETATLKCYPIPRHDTVYWYQQGPGQDPQFLISFYEKMQSDKGSIPDRFSAQQFSDYHSELNMSSLELGDSALYFCASSYGTSLWNEQFFGPGTRLTVL.

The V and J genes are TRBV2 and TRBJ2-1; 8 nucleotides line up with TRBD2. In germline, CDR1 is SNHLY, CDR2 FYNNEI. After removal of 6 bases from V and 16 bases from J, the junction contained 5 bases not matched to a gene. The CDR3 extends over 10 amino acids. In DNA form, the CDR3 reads TGTGCCAGCAGAGGACTAGCAGACTTCTTC. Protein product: CASRGLADFF.

The DNA of the CDR3 is TGTGCCAGCAGTTACTCAGCTGACACCTTATATGGCTACACCTTC. It specifies CASSYSADTLYGYTF. V and J are TRBV6-5 and TRBJ1-2; D uncertain. CDR3 size: 15 residues. V was clipped by 0 bases and J by 5 bases, with 13 bases between them. Germline CDR1 reads MNHEY; CDR2 reads SVGAGI.

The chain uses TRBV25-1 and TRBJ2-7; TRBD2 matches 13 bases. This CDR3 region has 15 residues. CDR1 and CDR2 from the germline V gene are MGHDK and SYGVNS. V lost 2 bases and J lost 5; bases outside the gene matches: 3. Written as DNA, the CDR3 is TGTGCCAGCAGTGAAAGGACTAGCGGGGGCCACGAGCAGTACTTC. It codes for CASSERTSGGHEQYF.

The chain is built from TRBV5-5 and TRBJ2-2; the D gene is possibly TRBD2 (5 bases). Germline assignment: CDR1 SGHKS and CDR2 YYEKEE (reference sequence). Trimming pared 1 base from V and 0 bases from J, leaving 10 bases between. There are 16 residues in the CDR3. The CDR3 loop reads CASSLYAGTNTGELFF. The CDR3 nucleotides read TGTGCCAGCAGCTTGTACGCGGGCACGAACACCGGGGAGCTGTTTTTT.

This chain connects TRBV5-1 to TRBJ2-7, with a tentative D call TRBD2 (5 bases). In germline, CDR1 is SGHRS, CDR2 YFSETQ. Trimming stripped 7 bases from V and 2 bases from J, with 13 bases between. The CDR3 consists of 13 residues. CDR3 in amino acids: CASSLDGTYEQYF. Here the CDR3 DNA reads TGCGCCAGCTCCCTTGACGGGACCTACGAGCAGTACTTC.

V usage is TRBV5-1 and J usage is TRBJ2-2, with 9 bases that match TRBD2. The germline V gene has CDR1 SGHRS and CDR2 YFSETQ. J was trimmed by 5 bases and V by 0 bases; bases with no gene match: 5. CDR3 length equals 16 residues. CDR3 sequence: CASSLGVAGATGELFF. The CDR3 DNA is TGCGCCAGCAGCTTGGGTGTAGCGGGAGCAACCGGGGAGCTGTTTTTT.

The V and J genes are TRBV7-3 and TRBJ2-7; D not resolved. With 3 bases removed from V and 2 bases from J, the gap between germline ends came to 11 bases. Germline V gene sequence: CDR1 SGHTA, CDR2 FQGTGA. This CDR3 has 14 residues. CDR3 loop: CASSFGQPPYEQYF. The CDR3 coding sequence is TGTGCCAGCAGCTTCGGGCAGCCCCCCTACGAGCAGTACTTC.

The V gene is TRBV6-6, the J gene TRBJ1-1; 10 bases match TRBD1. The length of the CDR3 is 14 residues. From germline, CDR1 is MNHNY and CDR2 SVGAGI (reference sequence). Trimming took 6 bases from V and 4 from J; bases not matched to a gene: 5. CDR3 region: CASSRQGAGTEAFF. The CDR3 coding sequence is TGTGCCAGCAGCCGACAGGGGGCAGGCACTGAAGCTTTCTTT.

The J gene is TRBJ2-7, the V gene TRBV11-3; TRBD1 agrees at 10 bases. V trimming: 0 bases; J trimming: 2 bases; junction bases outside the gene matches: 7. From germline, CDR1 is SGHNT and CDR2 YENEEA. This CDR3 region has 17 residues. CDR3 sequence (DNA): TGTGCCAGCAGCTTAGATAGTTTTGGACAGGGGGCCTACGAGCAGTACTTC. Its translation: CASSLDSFGQGAYEQYF.